These T cell receptor beta chains were read from a single sample in a study of T cell repertoires in cytomegalovirus infection. TCRdb fed the reads into MiXCR, producing one record per CDR3 protein. Among a few hundred thousand distinct CDR3 sequences listed, around 30% were seen once. What these receptors recognize is not known. The specimen comprised cultured PBMCs, sampled from culture after CMV antigen stimulation. These receptors came from a human donor in good health (CMV status not recorded). Some clones in this sample may be carry-over from other donors' samples. The CDR3 runs from the conserved cysteine through the conserved F or W. D genes are given only for firm matches. A clone size is listed for some rows: how often the clone was seen (once, few, many), or a class if it is expanded.

>many|TRBJ2-3|TRBV19|-
TGTGCCAGTAGTATGAGTGCGGGCATAGGCGGAGATACGCAGTATTTT
CASSMSAGIGGDTQYF
>few|TRBJ2-1|TRBV6-5|TRBD2
TGTGCCAGCAGCGGGAGGCGGAATGAGCAGTTCTTC
CASSGRRNEQFF
>many|TRBJ1-4|TRBV7-8|-
TGTGCCAGCAGCATAGACCGGGGAAGGAGTGAAAAACTGTTTTTT
CASSIDRGRSEKLFF
>-|TRBJ1-1|TRBV13|-
TGTGCCAGCACCCAGGGAAATCGGCCTGAAGCTTTCTTT
CASTQGNRPEAFF
>-|TRBJ2-3|TRBV7-2|-
TGTGCCAGCAGCCCGGTACAGTCCGGGGGTACGCAGTATTTT
CASSPVQSGGTQYF
>-|TRBJ1-2|TRBV28|-
TGTGCCAGCAGTTTATTTATCCCGCGGGACACCACTAACTATGGCTACACCTTC
CASSLFIPRDTTNYGYTF
>-|TRBJ2-2|TRBV6-5|TRBD2
TGTGCCAGCACTAGCGGGAGGGCGGTCGGGGAGCTGTTTTTT
CASTSGRAVGELFF
>many|TRBJ1-1|TRBV28|-
TGTGCCAGCAGTCCAGGGGCAGGGAGTAGCACTGAAGCTTTCTTT
CASSPGAGSSTEAFF
>few|TRBJ1-5|TRBV7-2|-
TGTGCCAGCAGCCCAGCGGTGAATCAGCCCCAGCATTTT
CASSPAVNQPQHF
>few|TRBJ1-1|TRBV7-6|-
TGTGCCAGCAGCCCGACAGGACCTCTGAACACTGAAGCTTTCTTT
CASSPTGPLNTEAFF
>many|TRBJ1-1|TRBV6-1|TRBD1
TGTGCCAGCAGGGGACAGATGCACACTGAAGCTTTCTTT
CASRGQMHTEAFF
>few|TRBJ1-1|TRBV11-1|-
TGTGCCAGCAGCTTATATGGGGGTGGAAGTATGAACACTGAAGCTTTCTTT
CASSLYGGGSMNTEAFF
>-|TRBJ2-3|TRBV4-1|TRBD2
TGTGCCAGCAGCCAAAGGACTAGCGGGGATGGCACAGATACGCAGTATTTT
CASSQRTSGDGTDTQYF
>few|TRBJ2-3|TRBV27|-
TGTGCCAGCAGTTCGACCGGGCTCACAGATACGCAGTATTTT
CASSSTGLTDTQYF
>-|TRBJ1-1|TRBV19|TRBD1
TGTGCCAGTAGTATGACAGGGTCCATAAACACTGAAGCTTTCTTT
CASSMTGSINTEAFF